The clone carrying this T cell receptor (beta chain) was counted at least ten times. Its target is unknown. The sample comes from a study of regulatory T cells in long-lasting Graves disease. Overall study: Persistence in Graves' disease denoted antithyroid drug use beyond 5 years alongside positive TSH receptor antibodies. Study results and caveats: Newly diagnosed Graves' patients had higher TCR diversity than persistent ones.

V gave up 4 bases and J gave up 5 bases, with 8 bases separating them. In germline, CDR1 is SQVTM, CDR2 ANQGSEA. The CDR3 sequence is 11 residues long. TCR beta libraries were built with iRepertoire HTBI primers and Arm-PCR of CDR3 regions. Each CDR3 protein is one row after TCRdb ran MiXCR on the multiplex PCR reads. The repertoire includes about 450,000 distinct CDR3 sequences, 20% to 25% of them detected once, and roughly 26% sits in the top ten. Specified time point: persistent/refractory GD, antithyroid drugs over 5 years with positive TRAb. Construction of the TCR library relied on RNA isolated from PBMCs.

The clonotype originates from a female donor with Graves disease. The sample in question was peripheral blood mononuclear cells (PBMCs), obtained when the disease was refractory, from a patient treated with antithyroid drugs. This rearrangement joins TRBV29-1 to TRBJ2-5, with D tentatively TRBD1 (5 bases). CDR3 bases: TGCAGCGTTGCAGGGTTGGAGACCCAGTACTTC. Translation: CSVAGLETQYF. The entire variable domain, with the rest obtained from reference TRBV29-1 and TRBJ2-5, is as follows: SAVISQKPSRDICQRGTSLTIQCQVDSQVTMMFWYRQQPGQSLTLIATANQGSEATYESGFVIDKFPISRPNLTFSTLTVSNMSPEDSSIYLCSVAGLETQYFGPGTRLLVL.